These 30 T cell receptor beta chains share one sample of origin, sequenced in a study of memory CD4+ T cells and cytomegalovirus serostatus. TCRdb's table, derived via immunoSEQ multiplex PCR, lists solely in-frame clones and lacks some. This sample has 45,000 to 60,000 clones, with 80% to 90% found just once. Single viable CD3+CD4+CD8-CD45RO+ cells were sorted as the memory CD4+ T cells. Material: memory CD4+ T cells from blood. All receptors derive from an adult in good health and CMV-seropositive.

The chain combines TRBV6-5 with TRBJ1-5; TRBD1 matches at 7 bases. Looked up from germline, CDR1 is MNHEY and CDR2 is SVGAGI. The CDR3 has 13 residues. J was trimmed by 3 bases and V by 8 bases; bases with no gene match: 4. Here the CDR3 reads CASGDSFNQPQHF. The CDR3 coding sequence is TGTGCCAGCGGGGACAGTTTCAATCAGCCCCAGCATTTT.

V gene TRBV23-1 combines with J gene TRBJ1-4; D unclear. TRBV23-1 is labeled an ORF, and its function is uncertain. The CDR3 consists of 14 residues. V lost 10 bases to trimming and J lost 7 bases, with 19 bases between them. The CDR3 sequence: CATPSGERVEKLFF. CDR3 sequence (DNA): TGCGCCACCCCCAGCGGGGAGCGGGTTGAAAAACTGTTTTTT.

This CDR3 is CASSAGTSGGEYQETQYF. CDR3 DNA sequence: TGTGCCAGCAGTGCCGGGACTAGCGGGGGGGAGTACCAAGAGACCCAGTACTTC. V gene TRBV6-4 combines with J gene TRBJ2-5; 16 bases are shared with TRBD2. CDR1 is MRHNA and CDR2 is SNTAGT in the germline V gene. After removal of 4 bases from V and 0 bases from J, the junction contained 5 bases not matched to a gene. This CDR3 spans 18 amino acids.

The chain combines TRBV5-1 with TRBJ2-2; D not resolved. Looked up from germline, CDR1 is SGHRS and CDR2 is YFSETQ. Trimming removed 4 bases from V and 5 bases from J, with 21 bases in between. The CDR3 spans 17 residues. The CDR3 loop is CASSPPAVAPRTGELFF. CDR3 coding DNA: TGCGCCAGCAGCCCCCCCGCTGTAGCCCCGAGAACCGGGGAGCTGTTTTTT.

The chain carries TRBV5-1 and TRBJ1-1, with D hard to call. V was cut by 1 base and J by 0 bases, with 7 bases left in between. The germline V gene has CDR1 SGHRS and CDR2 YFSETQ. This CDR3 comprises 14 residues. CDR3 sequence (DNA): TGCGCCAGCAGCTTGACAGTACTGAACACTGAAGCTTTCTTT. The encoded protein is CASSLTVLNTEAFF.

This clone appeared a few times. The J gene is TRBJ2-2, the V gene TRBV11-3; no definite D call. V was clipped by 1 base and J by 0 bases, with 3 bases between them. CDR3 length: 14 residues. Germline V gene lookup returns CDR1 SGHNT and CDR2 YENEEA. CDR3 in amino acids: CASSLVSNTGELFF. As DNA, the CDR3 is TGTGCCAGCAGCTTAGTTTCGAACACCGGGGAGCTGTTTTTT.

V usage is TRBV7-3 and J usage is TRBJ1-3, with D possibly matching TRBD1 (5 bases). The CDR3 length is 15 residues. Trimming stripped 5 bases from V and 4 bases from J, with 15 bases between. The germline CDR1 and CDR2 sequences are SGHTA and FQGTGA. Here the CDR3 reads CASSPQGARGNTIYF. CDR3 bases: TGTGCCAGCAGCCCCCAAGGGGCGCGGGGAAACACCATATATTTT.

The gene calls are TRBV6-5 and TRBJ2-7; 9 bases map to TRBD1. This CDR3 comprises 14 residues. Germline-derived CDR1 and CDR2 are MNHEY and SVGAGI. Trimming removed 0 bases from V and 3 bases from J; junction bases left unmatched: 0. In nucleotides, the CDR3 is TGTGCCAGCAGTTACTCGGACAGGGGCTACGAGCAGTACTTC. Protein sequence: CASSYSDRGYEQYF.

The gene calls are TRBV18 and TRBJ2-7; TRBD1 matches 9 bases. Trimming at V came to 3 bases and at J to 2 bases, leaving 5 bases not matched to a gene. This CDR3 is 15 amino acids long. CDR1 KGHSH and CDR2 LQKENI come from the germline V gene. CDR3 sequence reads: CASSPKTGGTYEQYF. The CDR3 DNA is TGTGCCAGCTCACCGAAGACAGGGGGGACCTACGAGCAGTACTTC.

CDR3 amino acids: CSAIENEKLFF. For the CDR3, the DNA is TGCAGTGCTATAGAAAATGAAAAACTGTTTTTT. This chain joins TRBV20-1 and TRBJ1-4; D is unclear. The CDR3 has 11 amino acids. From germline, CDR1 is DFQATT and CDR2 SNEGSKA (reference sequence). Trimming pared 4 bases from V and 5 bases from J, leaving 5 bases between.

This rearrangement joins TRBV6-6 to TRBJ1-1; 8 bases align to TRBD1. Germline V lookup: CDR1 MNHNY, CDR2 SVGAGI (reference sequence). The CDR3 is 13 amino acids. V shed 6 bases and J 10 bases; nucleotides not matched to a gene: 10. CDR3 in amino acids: CASRETQGGGAFF. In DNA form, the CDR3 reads TGTGCCAGCAGGGAAACACAGGGGGGGGGAGCTTTCTTT.

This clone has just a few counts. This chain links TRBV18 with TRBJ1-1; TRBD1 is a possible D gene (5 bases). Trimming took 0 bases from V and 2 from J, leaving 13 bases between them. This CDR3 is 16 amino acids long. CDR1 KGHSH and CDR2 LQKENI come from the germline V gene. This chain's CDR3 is CASSPPAGLGNTEAFF. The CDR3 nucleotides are TGTGCCAGCTCACCACCTGCGGGGCTGGGAAACACTGAAGCTTTCTTT.

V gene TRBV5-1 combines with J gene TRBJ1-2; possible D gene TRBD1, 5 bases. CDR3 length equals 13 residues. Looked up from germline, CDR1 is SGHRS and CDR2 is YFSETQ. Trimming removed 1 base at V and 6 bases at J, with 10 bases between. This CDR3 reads CASSLQGRNGYTF. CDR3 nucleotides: TGCGCCAGCAGCTTGCAGGGACGGAATGGCTACACCTTC.

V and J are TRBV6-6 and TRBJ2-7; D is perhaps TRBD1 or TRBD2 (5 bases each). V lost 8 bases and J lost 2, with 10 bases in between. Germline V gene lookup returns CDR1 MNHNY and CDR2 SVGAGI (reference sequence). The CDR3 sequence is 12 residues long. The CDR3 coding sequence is TGTGCCAGCGGCAGAGGGGCCTACGAGCAGTACTTC. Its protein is CASGRGAYEQYF.

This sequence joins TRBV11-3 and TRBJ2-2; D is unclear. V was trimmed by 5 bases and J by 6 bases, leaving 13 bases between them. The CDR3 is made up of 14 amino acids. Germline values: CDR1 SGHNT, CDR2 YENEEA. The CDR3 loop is CASSRRSSSGELFF. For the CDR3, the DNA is TGTGCCAGCAGCCGTCGGTCTAGTTCCGGGGAGCTGTTTTTT. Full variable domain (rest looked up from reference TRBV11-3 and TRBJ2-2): EAGVVQSPRYKIIEKKQPVAFWCNPISGHNTLYWYLQNLGQGPELLIRYENEEAVDDSQLPKDRFSAERLKGVDSTLKIQPAELGDSAVYLCASSRRSSSGELFFGEGSRLTVL.

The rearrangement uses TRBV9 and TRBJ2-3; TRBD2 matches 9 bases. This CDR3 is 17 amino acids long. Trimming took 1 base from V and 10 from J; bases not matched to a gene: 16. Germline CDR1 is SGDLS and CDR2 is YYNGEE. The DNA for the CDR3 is TGTGCCAGCAGCGTATTTCCTGCTAGCGGGGCCTCAGGGGCGCAGTATTTT. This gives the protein CASSVFPASGASGAQYF. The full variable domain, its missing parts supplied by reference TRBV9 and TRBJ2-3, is DSGVTQTPKHLITATGQRVTLRCSPRSGDLSVYWYQQSLDQGLQFLIQYYNGEERAKGNILERFSAQQFPDLHSELNLSSLELGDSALYFCASSVFPASGASGAQYFGPGTRLTVL.

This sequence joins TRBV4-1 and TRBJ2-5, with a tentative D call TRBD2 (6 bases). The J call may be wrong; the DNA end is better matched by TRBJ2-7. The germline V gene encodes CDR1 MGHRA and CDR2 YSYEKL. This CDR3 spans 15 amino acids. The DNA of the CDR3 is TGCGCCAGCAGCCGACTTAGCGGACCCTCCTACGAGCAGTACTTC. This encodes CASSRLSGPSYEQYF.

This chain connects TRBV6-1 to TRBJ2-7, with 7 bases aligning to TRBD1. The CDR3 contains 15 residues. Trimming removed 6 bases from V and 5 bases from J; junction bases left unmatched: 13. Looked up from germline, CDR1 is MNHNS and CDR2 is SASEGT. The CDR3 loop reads CASRVTRQGINEQYF. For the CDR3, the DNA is TGTGCCAGCAGGGTTACGCGACAGGGTATCAACGAGCAGTACTTC.

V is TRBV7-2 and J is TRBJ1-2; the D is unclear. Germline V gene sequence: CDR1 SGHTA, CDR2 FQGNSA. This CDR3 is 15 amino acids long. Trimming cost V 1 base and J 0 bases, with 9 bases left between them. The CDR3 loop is CASSLGFLTNYGYTF. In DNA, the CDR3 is TGTGCCAGCAGCTTAGGATTCTTGACTAACTATGGCTACACCTTC.

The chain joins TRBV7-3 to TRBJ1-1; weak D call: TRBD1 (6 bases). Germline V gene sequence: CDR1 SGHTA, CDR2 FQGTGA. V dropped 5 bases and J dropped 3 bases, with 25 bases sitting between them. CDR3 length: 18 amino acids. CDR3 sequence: CASSPTGRGSTLDTEAFF. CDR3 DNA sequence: TGTGCCAGCAGCCCAACGGGGAGGGGGAGTACGCTGGACACTGAAGCTTTCTTT.

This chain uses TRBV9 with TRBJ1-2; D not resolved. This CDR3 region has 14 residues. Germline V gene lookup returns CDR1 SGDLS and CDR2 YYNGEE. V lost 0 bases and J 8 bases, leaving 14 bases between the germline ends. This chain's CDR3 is CASSVATWAGGYTF. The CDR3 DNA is TGTGCCAGCAGCGTAGCTACCTGGGCGGGGGGCTACACCTTC.

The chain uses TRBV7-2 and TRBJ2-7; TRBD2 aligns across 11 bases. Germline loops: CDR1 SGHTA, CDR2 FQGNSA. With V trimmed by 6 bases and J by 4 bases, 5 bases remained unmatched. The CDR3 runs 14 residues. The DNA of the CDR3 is TGTGCCAGCAGTTCTAGCGGGGGGTTTTACGAGCAGTACTTC. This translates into CASSSSGGFYEQYF.

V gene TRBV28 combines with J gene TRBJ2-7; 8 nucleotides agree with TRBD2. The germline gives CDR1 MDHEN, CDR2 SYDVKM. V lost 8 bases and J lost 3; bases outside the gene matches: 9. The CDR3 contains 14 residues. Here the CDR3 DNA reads TGTGCCAGCTACTCAGGCGGGAGGTTCTACGAGCAGTACTTC. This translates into CASYSGGRFYEQYF.

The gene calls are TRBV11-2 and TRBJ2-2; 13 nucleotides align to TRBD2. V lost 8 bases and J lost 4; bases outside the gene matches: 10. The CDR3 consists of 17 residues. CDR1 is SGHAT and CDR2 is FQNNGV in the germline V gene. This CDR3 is CASQPPGLAGRTGELFF. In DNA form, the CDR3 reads TGTGCCAGCCAACCGCCGGGACTAGCGGGGCGCACCGGGGAGCTGTTTTTT. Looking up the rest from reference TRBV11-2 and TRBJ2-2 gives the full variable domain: EAGVAQSPRYKIIEKRQSVAFWCNPISGHATLYWYQQILGQGPKLLIQFQNNGVVDDSQLPKDRFSAERLKGVDSTLKIQPAKLEDSAVYLCASQPPGLAGRTGELFFGEGSRLTVL.

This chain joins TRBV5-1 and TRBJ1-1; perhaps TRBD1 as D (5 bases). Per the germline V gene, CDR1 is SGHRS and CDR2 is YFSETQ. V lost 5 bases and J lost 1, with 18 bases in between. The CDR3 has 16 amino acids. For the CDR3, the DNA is TGCGCCAGCAGTTATAATGAGTACGGGGCGAACACTGAAGCTTTCTTT. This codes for CASSYNEYGANTEAFF.

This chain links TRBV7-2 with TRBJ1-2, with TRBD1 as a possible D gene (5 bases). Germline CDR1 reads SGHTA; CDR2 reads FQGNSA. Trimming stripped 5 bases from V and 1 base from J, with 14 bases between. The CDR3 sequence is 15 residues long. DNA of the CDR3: TGTGCCAGCAGCATAGACAGCTCCTTTAACTATGGCTACACCTTC. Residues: CASSIDSSFNYGYTF.

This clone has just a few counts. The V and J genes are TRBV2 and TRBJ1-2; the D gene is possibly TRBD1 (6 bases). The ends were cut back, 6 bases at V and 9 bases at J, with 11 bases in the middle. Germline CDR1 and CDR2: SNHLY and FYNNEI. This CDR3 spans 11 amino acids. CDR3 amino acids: CASSQGQSYTF. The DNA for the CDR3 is TGTGCCAGCAGCCAGGGACAAAGCTACACCTTC.

CDR3 sequence (DNA): TGTGCCAGCAGTCCAGGAGCTGGCTATGGCTACACCTTC. Translating gives CASSPGAGYGYTF. The V and J genes are TRBV27 and TRBJ1-2; D remains unclear. V was clipped by 5 bases and J by 4 bases, with 11 bases between them. The CDR3 is 13 amino acids. Germline V gene sequence: CDR1 MNHEY, CDR2 SMNVEV (reference sequence).

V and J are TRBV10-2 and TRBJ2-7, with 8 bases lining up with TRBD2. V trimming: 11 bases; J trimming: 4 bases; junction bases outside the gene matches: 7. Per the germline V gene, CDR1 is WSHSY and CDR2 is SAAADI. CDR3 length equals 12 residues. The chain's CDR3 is CAAGRALYEQYF. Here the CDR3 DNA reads TGCGCCGCCGGGAGGGCTTTATACGAGCAGTACTTC.

The CDR3 nucleotides read TGTGCCAGCAGCCGAAAGTATTGGGGTGAGATCAACACTGAAGCTTTCTTT. Protein: CASSRKYWGEINTEAFF. This chain joins TRBV5-8 and TRBJ1-1; the D is unclear. From germline, CDR1 is SGHTS and CDR2 YDEGEE. V dropped 4 bases and J dropped 2 bases, with 21 bases sitting between them. The CDR3 sequence is 17 residues long. Together with reference TRBV5-8 and TRBJ1-1, the CDR3 gives the full variable domain: EAGVTQSPTHLIKTRGQQATLRCSPISGHTSVYWYQQALGLGLQFLLWYDEGEERNRGNFPPRFSGRQFPNYSSELNVNALELEDSALYLCASSRKYWGEINTEAFFGQGTRLTVV.